Listed here are 20 T cell receptor beta chains from one sample, sequenced in a study of CD8 T cells in ankylosing spondylitis. Study observations and caveats: Blood of patients with ankylosing spondylitis appeared to be characterized by a TCR beta motif of seven or eight highly homologous variants.

TCRdb recomputed calls from the 5' RACE reads with MiXCR, one row per CDR3 protein. In the table there are some 220,000 distinct CDR3 sequences, 5.5% to 7.5% of which are singletons. What these receptors recognize is not known. The sequenced sample was blood, either unsorted or a sorted T cell fraction (not recorded which). All receptors come from a male donor with ankylosing spondylitis.

This clonotype has a handful of counts. V and J are TRBV20-1 and TRBJ1-2; TRBD1 agrees at 10 bases. Germline V gene lookup returns CDR1 DFQATT and CDR2 SNEGSKA (reference sequence). The CDR3 length is 14 residues. Trimming removed 3 bases from V and 0 bases from J; junction bases left unmatched: 1. CDR3 in amino acids: CSASGQGANYGYTF. In DNA, the CDR3 is TGCAGTGCTAGCGGACAGGGGGCTAACTATGGCTACACCTTC.

This clonotype appeared many times. The chain combines TRBV6-2 or TRBV6-3 with TRBJ2-5; 9 bases line up with TRBD2. In germline, CDR1 is MNHEY, CDR2 SVGEGT. The CDR3 sequence is 15 residues long. J gave up 6 bases and V 6 bases, and 11 bases lay outside the gene matches. The CDR3 reads CASRGLAGKVKTQYF. The DNA for the CDR3 is TGTGCCAGCAGGGGTCTAGCGGGAAAGGTGAAGACCCAGTACTTC.

There are a few counts of this clonotype. V usage is TRBV11-2 and J usage is TRBJ1-2; D uncertain. Germline assignment: CDR1 SGHAT and CDR2 FQNNGV. The CDR3 has 16 amino acids. V was pared by 5 bases and J by 2 bases, with 18 bases between. CDR3 DNA sequence: TGTGCCAGCAGCCCAACCGGAGTTGTGGGAAACTATGGCTACACCTTC. Translating it yields CASSPTGVVGNYGYTF. Based on the CDR3 plus reference TRBV11-2 and TRBJ1-2, the full variable domain is EAGVAQSPRYKIIEKRQSVAFWCNPISGHATLYWYQQILGQGPKLLIQFQNNGVVDDSQLPKDRFSAERLKGVDSTLKIQPAKLEDSAVYLCASSPTGVVGNYGYTFGSGTRLTVV.

Many counts were recorded for this clonotype. The CDR3 bases are TGTGCCAGCAGTTTGGGAATGAACACTGAAGCTTTCTTT. Protein: CASSLGMNTEAFF. The rearrangement uses TRBV12-3 or TRBV12-4 and TRBJ1-1; no firm D call. V was clipped by 3 bases and J by 0 bases, with 5 bases between them. The CDR3 is 13 residues long.

This clonotype was detected many times. V and J are TRBV20-1 and TRBJ2-7; D ambiguous. Germline values: CDR1 DFQATT, CDR2 SNEGSKA (reference sequence). The CDR3 has 11 amino acids. Trimming left V 3 bases short and J 13 bases short, with 16 bases between. CDR3 loop: CSARAGSSRYF. The CDR3 coding sequence is TGCAGTGCTAGGGCTGGGTCTAGTCGCTACTTC.

The chain uses TRBV9 and TRBJ2-1; D remains ambiguous. Trimming removed 4 bases from V and 8 bases from J, with 13 bases in between. Germline values: CDR1 SGDLS, CDR2 YYNGEE. The CDR3 runs 13 residues. Here the CDR3 DNA reads TGTGCCAGCAGCCGTTGGGATTGGGATGAGCAGTTCTTC. It is translated as CASSRWDWDEQFF.

A note on this clonotype: This sequence may be a read error, since a much larger clone differs from it by one base. The chain employs TRBV20-1 and TRBJ2-7; tentatively, D is TRBD1 (6 bases). The CDR3 extends over 15 amino acids. Germline V lookup: CDR1 DFQATT, CDR2 SNEGSKA (reference sequence). V lost 1 base and J lost 5, with 18 bases in between. The CDR3 DNA is TGCAGTGCTAGAGGCCGGCCAGGGGTTATCCACGAGCAGTACTTC. It yields the protein CSARGRPGVIHEQYF.

The sample holds many counts of this clonotype. This chain uses TRBV4-1 with TRBJ1-2, with unresolved D. This CDR3 comprises 13 residues. V lost 1 base and J lost 4, with 7 bases in between. The germline V gene encodes CDR1 MGHRA and CDR2 YSYEKL. CDR3 in amino acids: CASSQGVVYGYTF. The CDR3 DNA is TGCGCCAGCAGCCAAGGGGTAGTCTATGGCTACACCTTC.

This clonotype was counted ten times or more. The chain is built from TRBV7-2 and TRBJ1-4, with 9 bases matching TRBD1. This CDR3 is built from 13 residues. The trim removed 6 bases at V and 7 bases at J, leaving 3 bases unmatched. CDR1 and CDR2 from the germline V gene are SGHTA and FQGNSA. The CDR3, as DNA: TGTGCCAGCAGGGACAGGGGTGGTGAAAAACTGTTTTTT. It specifies CASRDRGGEKLFF. Together with reference TRBV7-2 and TRBJ1-4, the CDR3 gives the full variable domain: GAGVSQSPSNKVTEKGKDVELRCDPISGHTALYWYRQSLGQGLEFLIYFQGNSAPDKSGLPSDRFSAERTGGSVSTLTIQRTQQEDSAVYLCASRDRGGEKLFFGSGTQLSVL.

Concerning this clonotype itself: This may stem from a read error, because a much larger clone lies one nucleotide away. The chain employs TRBV28 and TRBJ2-7; D perhaps matches TRBD1 (6 bases). The CDR3 totals 11 residues. With 7 bases removed from V and 4 bases from J, the gap between germline ends came to 8 bases. From germline, CDR1 is MDHEN and CDR2 SYDVKM. The CDR3 sequence: CASTGAYEQYF. CDR3 nucleotides: TGTGCCAGCACAGGGGCTTACGAGCAGTACTTC.

The chain combines TRBV7-8 with TRBJ2-2; 10 positions agree with TRBD1. The CDR3 extends over 15 amino acids. With 6 bases clipped from V and 3 bases from J, the junction kept 4 bases outside the gene matches. Germline V lookup: CDR1 SGHVS, CDR2 FQNEAQ. Here the CDR3 reads CASRGQGEDTGELFF. CDR3 nucleotides: TGTGCCAGCAGAGGACAGGGGGAGGACACCGGGGAGCTGTTTTTT.

The table lists this clonotype with many counts. The V and J genes are TRBV20-1 and TRBJ2-5; 9 bases map to TRBD2. CDR1 DFQATT and CDR2 SNEGSKA come from the germline V gene (reference sequence). This CDR3 comprises 18 residues. The J segment lost 5 bases and the V segment lost 3 bases, leaving 19 bases of the junction unmatched. CDR3 residues: CSARKYGTSFSLGETQYF. The CDR3 coding sequence is TGCAGTGCTAGGAAATACGGGACTAGCTTTTCTCTAGGGGAGACCCAGTACTTC.

This chain uses TRBV28 with TRBJ1-1; D is undetermined. Trimming took off 6 bases at V and 5 bases at J, with 10 bases between the two ends. Germline V lookup: CDR1 MDHEN, CDR2 SYDVKM. CDR3 length equals 12 residues. CDR3 sequence: CASRISKTEAFF. In DNA, the CDR3 is TGTGCCAGCAGGATTTCTAAGACTGAAGCTTTCTTT.

There are a few counts of this clonotype. The rearrangement uses TRBV20-1 and TRBJ2-1, with D perhaps matching TRBD1 or TRBD2 (6 bases each). V lost 0 bases and J lost 7, with 13 bases in between. Looked up from germline, CDR1 is DFQATT and CDR2 is SNEGSKA (reference sequence). The CDR3 runs to 14 residues. The CDR3 sequence is CSAREGGPGNEQFF. The CDR3 nucleotides are TGCAGTGCTAGAGAAGGGGGGCCGGGTAATGAGCAGTTCTTC.

This clonotype has a handful of counts. The chain is built from TRBV30 and TRBJ1-1; a weak D match, TRBD1 (5 bases). V was shortened by 3 bases and J by 2 bases, with 10 bases between the two germline ends. The germline V gene encodes CDR1 GTSNPN and CDR2 SVGIG (reference sequence). CDR3 size: 13 residues. The CDR3 loop is CAWRIQGNTEAFF. The DNA for the CDR3 is TGTGCCTGGAGGATTCAGGGTAACACTGAAGCTTTCTTT.

This clonotype was seen repeatedly, ten times or more. V usage is TRBV15 and J usage is TRBJ2-1; 7 positions match TRBD2. The germline V gene encodes CDR1 LNHNV and CDR2 YYDKDF (reference sequence). The length of the CDR3 is 17 residues. V trimming: 0 bases; J trimming: 4 bases; junction bases outside the gene matches: 9. DNA of the CDR3: TGTGCCACCAGCAGAGATGTGAAGCGGGGAGCTTACAATGAGCAGTTCTTC. The encoded protein is CATSRDVKRGAYNEQFF.

This clonotype was seen repeatedly, ten times or more. The CDR3 region has the DNA TGTGCCAGCAGTATGATAGCGGGAGGACGGGATGAGCAGTTCTTC. As protein: CASSMIAGGRDEQFF. The chain has TRBV6-4 and TRBJ2-1, with 10 bases lining up with TRBD2. V trimming: 5 bases; J trimming: 8 bases; junction bases outside the gene matches: 9. From germline, CDR1 is MRHNA and CDR2 SNTAGT. The CDR3 spans 15 residues.

The V gene is TRBV9, the J gene TRBJ2-3; perhaps TRBD2 as D (6 bases). Germline values: CDR1 SGDLS, CDR2 YYNGEE. The CDR3 extends over 15 amino acids. V lost 3 bases to trimming and J lost 3 bases, with 14 bases between them. This chain's CDR3 is CASSAGLSRTDTQYF. Here the CDR3 DNA reads TGTGCCAGCAGCGCGGGACTTTCCCGGACAGATACGCAGTATTTT.

Comments on this clonotype: A clone one base away is much larger, so this may be a read error. The CDR3 nucleotides read TGTGCCAGCAGCTCTACGGGCCGCTCCTACGAGCAGTACGTC. This translates into CASSSTGRSYEQYV. The chain links TRBV7-2 to TRBJ2-7; D uncertain. The V gene lost 4 bases and the J gene lost 0 bases, with 10 bases spanning the gap. The length of the CDR3 is 14 residues. Germline CDR1 reads SGHTA; CDR2 reads FQGNSA.

This clonotype was detected many times. The chain joins TRBV7-9 to TRBJ1-2; D is undetermined. The V gene's germline CDR1 is SEHNR and CDR2 FQNEAQ (reference sequence). The CDR3 loop spans 14 amino acids. The V end was cut by 1 base, the J end by 8 bases, with 14 bases between. The CDR3 loop reads CASSLDTSIWGYTF. The CDR3 nucleotides are TGTGCCAGCAGCTTAGATACGAGTATTTGGGGCTACACCTTC.